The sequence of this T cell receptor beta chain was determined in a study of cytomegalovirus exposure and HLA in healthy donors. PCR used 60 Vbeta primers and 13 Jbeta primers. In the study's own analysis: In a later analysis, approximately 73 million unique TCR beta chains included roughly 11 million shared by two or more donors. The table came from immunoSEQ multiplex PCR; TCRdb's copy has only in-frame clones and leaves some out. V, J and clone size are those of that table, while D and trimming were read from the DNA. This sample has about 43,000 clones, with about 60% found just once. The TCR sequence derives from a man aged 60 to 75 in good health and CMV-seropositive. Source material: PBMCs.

The CDR3 reads CASSVRGSLDNEQFF. For the CDR3, the DNA is TGTGCCAGCAGTGTACGCGGGAGCCTGGACAATGAGCAGTTCTTC. This chain connects TRBV28 to TRBJ2-1; 7 nucleotides agree with TRBD2. This CDR3 is built from 15 residues. V was clipped by 5 bases and J by 5 bases; unmatched bases: 9. CDR1 is MDHEN, CDR2 SYDVKM, per germline.